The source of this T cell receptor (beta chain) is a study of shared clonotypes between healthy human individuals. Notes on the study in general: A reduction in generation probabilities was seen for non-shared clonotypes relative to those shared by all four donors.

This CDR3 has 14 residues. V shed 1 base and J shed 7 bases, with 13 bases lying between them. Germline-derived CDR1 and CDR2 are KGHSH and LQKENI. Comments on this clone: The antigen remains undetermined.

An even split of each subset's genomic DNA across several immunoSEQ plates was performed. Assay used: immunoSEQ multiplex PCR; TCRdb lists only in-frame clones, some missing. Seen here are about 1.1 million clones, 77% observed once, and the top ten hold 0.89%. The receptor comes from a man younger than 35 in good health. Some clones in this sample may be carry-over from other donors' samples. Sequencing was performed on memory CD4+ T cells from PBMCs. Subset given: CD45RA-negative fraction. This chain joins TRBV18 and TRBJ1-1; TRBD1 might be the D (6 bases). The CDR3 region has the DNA TGTGCCAGCTCACCACGGTCCCCGACAGGTGAAGCTTTCTTT. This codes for CASSPRSPTGEAFF. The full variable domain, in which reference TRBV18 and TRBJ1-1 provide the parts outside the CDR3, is NAGVMQNPRHLVRRRGQEARLRCSPMKGHSHVYWYRQLPEEGLKFMVYLQKENIIDESGMPKERFSAEFPKEGPSILRIQQVVRGDSAAYFCASSPRSPTGEAFFGQGTRLTVV.